This T cell receptor beta chain was documented in a study of regulatory T cells in long-lasting Graves disease. The time point denotes: newly diagnosed GD, antithyroid drugs for less than 3 months. There was RNA extracted from PBMCs, and the TCR library was made from it. Germline V gene lookup returns CDR1 SGHTA and CDR2 FQGNSA. The CDR3 totals 14 residues. Deletions cut 5 bases from V and 2 bases from J, with 12 bases between. Through Arm-PCR of CDR3 regions and iRepertoire HTBI primers, TCR beta libraries were built. Via MiXCR, TCRdb re-called the multiplex PCR reads, giving one row per CDR3 protein. The repertoire holds roughly 260,000 distinct CDR3 sequences, 15% to 20% seen once, with 14% in the top ten. In this sample, this clonotype turned up many times. The data also belong to a second study, concerning T cells in Graves' hyperthyroidism and ophthalmopathy.

The TCR was taken from a woman in her 30s with Graves disease. This material consisted of peripheral blood mononuclear cells (PBMCs), taken at new diagnosis, from a patient treated with antithyroid drugs. This rearrangement joins TRBV7-2 to TRBJ1-1; a weak D match, TRBD1 (5 bases). CDR3 bases: TGTGCCAGCAGCCCTTGGGGGGGTAACACTGAAGCTTTCTTT. Translating it yields CASSPWGGNTEAFF.